The next 14 T cell receptor beta chains were all read from a single sample in a study of blood T cells in healthy people across ages. The use of a sample-barcoded 5' primer and a J-beta primer mix characterized a second PCR of about 7 to 12 cycles. A single record per CDR3 protein comes from TCRdb applying MiXCR to the 5' RACE reads. The profile covers hundreds of thousands of distinct CDR3 sequences, with around 45% appearing a single time and about 32% taken by the ten largest. Material for sequencing was blood. The receptor source for this set is an older woman in good health.

The V gene is TRBV12-3 or TRBV12-4, the J gene TRBJ2-3; TRBD2 matches 13 bases. V was clipped by 8 bases and J by 4 bases; unmatched bases: 9. This CDR3 has 16 residues. The CDR3 loop reads CASGTSGRARADTQYF. The CDR3 nucleotides are TGTGCCAGCGGCACTAGCGGGAGGGCCAGAGCAGATACGCAGTATTTT.

This clonotype has just a few counts. This sequence joins TRBV29-1 and TRBJ2-1; possibly TRBD2 for D (5 bases). V was cut by 3 bases and J by 7 bases, with 10 bases left in between. Germline V gives CDR1 SQVTM, CDR2 ANQGSEA. The CDR3 runs to 12 residues. DNA of the CDR3: TGCAGCGTTGATAATCGAGGGAATGAGCAGTTCTTC. Residues: CSVDNRGNEQFF.

This rearrangement joins TRBV12-3 or TRBV12-4 to TRBJ2-1, with TRBD2 matching over 14 bases. Trimming removed 3 bases from V and 7 bases from J; junction bases left unmatched: 8. The CDR3 contains 17 residues. As DNA, the CDR3 is TGTGCCAGCAGTTTCTCTGGACTAGCGGGAGGTCAGAATGAGCAGTTCTTC. Translation gives CASSFSGLAGGQNEQFF.

As regards this clonotype: This may be a read error: a much more frequent sequence differs by one nucleotide. The chain couples TRBV13 to TRBJ1-2; 7 bases map to TRBD1. V dropped 5 bases and J dropped 4; count of bases not matched to a gene: 13. In germline, CDR1 is PRHDT, CDR2 FYEKMQ (reference sequence). The CDR3 is 16 amino acids. The CDR3 DNA reads as TGTGCCAGCAGCCCATACAGGGGCCGGGCGATCTATGGCTACACCTTC. It translates to CASSPYRGRAIYGYTF.

This clonotype was counted between two and nine times. The rearrangement uses TRBV24-1 and TRBJ2-1, with D possibly TRBD1 on 6 matching bases. Trimming stripped 1 base from V and 4 bases from J, with 13 bases between. Germline CDR1 reads KGHDR; CDR2 reads SFDVKD. This CDR3 comprises 16 residues. This CDR3 reads CATSDFSGDRYNEQFF. In DNA form, the CDR3 reads TGTGCCACCAGTGATTTCTCAGGGGACCGATACAATGAGCAGTTCTTC.

This rearrangement joins TRBV7-9 to TRBJ2-5; D is possibly TRBD2 (5 bases). The last part of the DNA fits TRBJ2-7 better; the J call may be wrong. Germline loops: CDR1 SEHNR, CDR2 FQNEAQ (reference sequence). The CDR3 has 14 residues. CDR3 protein: CASSSFLATYEQYF. CDR3 sequence (DNA): TGTGCCAGCAGCTCGTTTTTAGCGACCTACGAGCAGTACTTC.

V usage is TRBV7-3 and J usage is TRBJ2-2, with 9 bases aligning to TRBD2. The trim removed 1 base at V and 7 bases at J, leaving 4 bases unmatched. This CDR3 region has 15 residues. Germline assignment: CDR1 SGHTA and CDR2 FQGTGA. CDR3 sequence (DNA): TGTGCCAGCAGCTTAATTGCGGGAGGGTTCGGGGAGCTGTTTTTT. Translation gives CASSLIAGGFGELFF.

The J gene is TRBJ2-1, the V gene TRBV10-3, with 7 bases matching TRBD1. From germline, CDR1 is ENHRY and CDR2 SYGVKD. The CDR3 has 14 amino acids. Trimming at V came to 3 bases and at J to 13 bases, leaving 12 bases not matched to a gene. The CDR3 coding sequence is TGTGCCATCAGTGATTCGACAGGGCGAGAGACCCAGTTCTTC. Its translation is CAISDSTGRETQFF.

In its sample, this clonotype was seen a few times. This chain connects TRBV10-3 to TRBJ2-1; D is unclear. Germline-derived CDR1 and CDR2 are ENHRY and SYGVKD. The CDR3 has 15 amino acids. The V end lost 4 bases, the J end lost 4 bases, and 14 bases lay between the germline ends. The CDR3 protein is CAISVGSGDYNEQFF. DNA for the CDR3: TGTGCCATCAGTGTAGGCTCCGGTGATTACAATGAGCAGTTCTTC.

The genes are TRBV6-1 and TRBJ1-5; a possible D gene is TRBD1 (5 bases). The CDR3 is made up of 14 amino acids. V lost 8 bases, J lost 4 bases, and 15 bases lay in between. Looked up from germline, CDR1 is MNHNS and CDR2 is SASEGT. The CDR3 spells CASLEVGGNQPQHF. CDR3 coding DNA: TGTGCCAGCCTAGAGGTTGGGGGTAATCAGCCCCAGCATTTT.

Ten or more counts support this clonotype. The chain has TRBV7-2 and TRBJ1-4; D might be TRBD1 (6 bases). The V gene lost 3 bases and the J gene lost 7 bases, with 12 bases spanning the gap. The CDR3 runs 14 residues. The germline gives CDR1 SGHTA, CDR2 FQGNSA. CDR3 DNA sequence: TGTGCCAGCAGCTTTCGGGGGCGCCCTGAAAAACTGTTTTTT. It specifies CASSFRGRPEKLFF.

The sample holds a few counts of this clonotype. This chain links TRBV7-6 with TRBJ2-7; possible D gene TRBD1, 6 bases. Germline V CDR1 and CDR2: SGHVS, FNYEAQ. V lost 5 bases, J lost 0 bases, and 14 bases lay in between. This CDR3 has 15 amino acids. Written as DNA, the CDR3 is TGTGCCAGCAGCGAGGGGGTTGGAAGCTCCTACGAGCAGTACTTC. It specifies CASSEGVGSSYEQYF. The whole variable domain, filled in from reference TRBV7-6 and TRBJ2-7, reads GAGVSQSPRYKVTKRGQDVALRCDPISGHVSLYWYRQALGQGPEFLTYFNYEAQQDKSGLPNDRFSAERPEGSISTLTIQRTEQRDSAMYRCASSEGVGSSYEQYFGPGTRLTVT.

CDR3: CASTYTSRETQYF. CDR3 nucleotides: TGTGCCAGCACTTACACCTCGCGAGAGACCCAGTACTTC. The chain uses TRBV7-2 and TRBJ2-5; D not resolved. From germline, CDR1 is SGHTA and CDR2 FQGNSA. The CDR3 has 13 amino acids. With 7 bases removed from V and 4 bases from J, the gap between germline ends came to 13 bases.

The chain recombines TRBV14 with TRBJ2-7, with 11 nucleotides matching TRBD2. Trimming at V came to 4 bases and at J to 4 bases, leaving 12 bases not matched to a gene. Per the germline V gene, CDR1 is SGHDN and CDR2 is FVKESK. This CDR3 contains 17 residues. CDR3 region: CASSPLRLAGGGYEQYF. The DNA for the CDR3 is TGTGCCAGCAGCCCTCTCCGGCTAGCGGGAGGCGGATACGAGCAGTACTTC.